One sample yielded the 30 T cell receptor beta chains listed below, sequenced in a study of technical replicates of blood from a handful of donors. The method was immunoSEQ multiplex PCR; TCRdb's version includes in-frame clones alone and lacks a portion of them. The repertoire includes approximately 68,000 clones, about 97% of them detected once, and approximately 0.26% sits in the top ten. Sequenced material: T cells isolated from PBMCs. Receptors were obtained from a human donor in good health.

The chain joins TRBV28 to TRBJ2-7; no reliable D call. The CDR3 spans 11 residues. The germline CDR1 and CDR2 sequences are MDHEN and SYDVKM. Trimming took 5 bases from V and 4 from J, leaving 6 bases between them. CDR3 sequence reads: CASSHRYEQYF. The DNA for the CDR3 is TGTGCCAGCAGTCACCGGTACGAGCAGTACTTC.

This rearrangement joins TRBV15 to TRBJ1-5; D not certain. Germline CDR1 reads LNHNV; CDR2 reads YYDKDF (reference sequence). CDR3 size: 14 residues. V was clipped by 5 bases and J by 8 bases, with 16 bases between them. As DNA, the CDR3 is TGTGCCACCAGCGTGACCGGGGAATGGAAGCCCCAGCATTTT. This sequence encodes CATSVTGEWKPQHF.

The chain recombines TRBV11-2 with TRBJ1-4; tentatively, D is TRBD1 (5 bases). Looked up from germline, CDR1 is SGHAT and CDR2 is FQNNGV. The V and J ends lost 5 bases and 4 bases respectively, with 11 bases between them. This CDR3 is built from 14 residues. CDR3 bases: TGTGCCAGCAGCCCCCGGGGGGGTAATGAAAAACTGTTTTTT. Its translation: CASSPRGGNEKLFF.

This sequence joins TRBV7-9 and TRBJ2-1, with a possible D match to TRBD1 (6 bases). V shed 5 bases and J shed 9 bases, with 11 bases lying between them. Germline V lookup: CDR1 SEHNR, CDR2 FQNEAQ (reference sequence). This CDR3 spans 12 amino acids. CDR3 DNA: TGTGCCAGCAGCCAATTAGGGGGTGAGCAGTTCTTC. Translated: CASSQLGGEQFF.

The CDR3 spells CASTYGGTGNYGYTF. Written as DNA, the CDR3 is TGTGCCAGCACTTATGGGGGGACAGGGAACTATGGCTACACCTTC. The rearrangement links TRBV6-5 to TRBJ1-2; TRBD1 aligns across 9 bases. There are 15 residues in the CDR3. With V trimmed by 7 bases and J by 2 bases, 8 bases remained unmatched. CDR1 is MNHEY and CDR2 is SVGAGI in the germline V gene.

This clone was seen just once. The genes are TRBV4-1 and TRBJ2-1; D perhaps matches TRBD1 (5 bases). The length of the CDR3 is 15 residues. Trimming removed 1 base from V and 3 bases from J, with 10 bases in between. Germline CDR1 MGHRA, CDR2 YSYEKL. This CDR3 reads CASSQAQGDYNEQFF. In DNA, the CDR3 is TGCGCCAGCAGCCAAGCCCAGGGTGACTACAATGAGCAGTTCTTC.

The V gene is TRBV27, the J gene TRBJ2-7, with 7 bases that match TRBD2. This CDR3 is built from 15 residues. J gave up 6 bases and V 4 bases, and 12 bases lay outside the gene matches. Per the germline V gene, CDR1 is MNHEY and CDR2 is SMNVEV (reference sequence). This CDR3 reads CASSWGGETRSEQYF. In DNA, the CDR3 is TGTGCCAGCAGTTGGGGGGGGGAGACAAGGAGCGAGCAGTACTTC.

V usage is TRBV19 and J usage is TRBJ2-7; TRBD2 might be the D (6 bases). Per the germline V gene, CDR1 is LNHDA and CDR2 is SQIVND (reference sequence). Trimming pared 4 bases from V and 2 bases from J, leaving 15 bases between. There are 15 residues in the CDR3. CDR3 region: CASSNRGTTPYEQYF. The CDR3, as DNA: TGTGCCAGTAGTAACCGCGGGACGACTCCCTACGAGCAGTACTTC.

The V and J genes are TRBV28 and TRBJ1-1; 7 bases are a match to TRBD1. CDR1 MDHEN and CDR2 SYDVKM come from the germline V gene. J was trimmed by 1 base and V by 4 bases; bases with no gene match: 6. The CDR3 totals 15 residues. This chain's CDR3 is CASSWTGTANTEAFF. CDR3 in DNA: TGTGCCAGCAGTTGGACCGGGACAGCGAACACTGAAGCTTTCTTT.

This CDR3 reads CASSSLGGLAYEQYF. In DNA, the CDR3 is TGTGCCAGCAGCTCGTTAGGAGGACTGGCCTACGAGCAGTACTTC. J is TRBJ2-7 and V is TRBV11-3; weak D call: TRBD2 (5 bases). This CDR3 comprises 15 residues. Germline CDR1 and CDR2: SGHNT and YENEEA. V was pared by 4 bases and J by 2 bases, with 15 bases between.

The CDR3 region is CASSEGRERRNEQFF. The CDR3 nucleotides read TGTGCCAGCAGTGAAGGCCGGGAGAGGAGAAATGAGCAGTTCTTC. The rearrangement uses TRBV6-1 and TRBJ2-1; the D gene is possibly TRBD2 (6 bases). The V and J ends lost 1 base and 7 bases respectively, with 14 bases between them. The CDR3 sequence is 15 residues long. Germline V gene data show CDR1 as MNHNS and CDR2 as SASEGT.

The chain has TRBV7-6 and TRBJ1-4; tentative D call: TRBD1 (5 bases). Germline CDR1 SGHVS, CDR2 FNYEAQ. Trimming cost V 4 bases and J 6 bases, with 21 bases left between them. This CDR3 region has 17 residues. As DNA, the CDR3 is TGTGCCAGCAGCTCATACCAAATGGGGGGGGTTCATGAAAAACTGTTTTTT. It translates to CASSSYQMGGVHEKLFF.

The chain uses TRBV15 and TRBJ2-1, with D unresolved. V shed 1 base and J shed 3 bases, with 10 bases lying between them. The germline gives CDR1 LNHNV, CDR2 YYDKDF (reference sequence). The CDR3 has 15 amino acids. The CDR3 coding sequence is TGTGCCACCAGCAGAGGAGCTCTTTTCTACAATGAGCAGTTCTTC. This gives the protein CATSRGALFYNEQFF.

This clone was recorded only once. V gene TRBV4-3 combines with J gene TRBJ1-5, with D perhaps matching TRBD1 (6 bases). The CDR3 totals 16 residues. Germline loops: CDR1 LGHNA, CDR2 YSLEER. Between the trimmed V and J ends, which lost 0 bases and 6 bases, there was a span of 15 bases. The DNA for the CDR3 is TGCGCCAGCAGCCAAGATCGAGGGGGTTTGATTCAGCCCCAGCATTTT. This gives the protein CASSQDRGGLIQPQHF.

This chain uses TRBV30 with TRBJ2-7; possibly TRBD1 for D (5 bases). Germline V gene data show CDR1 as GTSNPN and CDR2 as SVGIG (reference sequence). Trimming took 0 bases from V and 6 from J, leaving 15 bases between them. The CDR3 loop spans 14 amino acids. CDR3: CAWSVTGPVFEQYF. CDR3 DNA sequence: TGTGCCTGGAGTGTAACAGGACCAGTGTTCGAGCAGTACTTC.

The CDR3 nucleotides are TGTGCCAGCAGCTTGCTCGGACAGGACCAAGAGACCCAGTACTTC. Its protein product is CASSLLGQDQETQYF. The gene calls are TRBV5-8 and TRBJ2-5, with 7 bases lining up with TRBD1. Germline values: CDR1 SGHTS, CDR2 YDEGEE. Trimming at V came to 1 base and at J to 0 bases, leaving 3 bases not matched to a gene. The CDR3 is 15 amino acids.

The genes are TRBV6-5 and TRBJ1-1; the D gene is possibly TRBD1 (5 bases). The CDR3 has 15 residues. Trimming removed 2 bases at V and 4 bases at J, with 14 bases between. Germline CDR1 MNHEY, CDR2 SVGAGI. The CDR3 reads CASSYRGGRATEAFF. In DNA, the CDR3 is TGTGCCAGCAGTTACCGCGGGGGGAGGGCCACTGAAGCTTTCTTT.

The gene calls are TRBV5-6 and TRBJ1-4; D is possibly TRBD1 (6 bases). Germline V gene sequence: CDR1 SGHDT, CDR2 YYEEEE. CDR3 length equals 18 residues. V was cut by 0 bases and J by 8 bases, with 23 bases left in between. CDR3 residues: CASSLGYRVLPVEEKLFF. In DNA, the CDR3 is TGTGCCAGCAGCTTGGGATACAGGGTTCTCCCGGTGGAAGAAAAACTGTTTTTT. The whole variable domain, filled in from reference TRBV5-6 and TRBJ1-4, reads DAGVTQSPTHLIKTRGQQVTLRCSPKSGHDTVSWYQQALGQGPQFIFQYYEEEERQRGNFPDRFSGHQFPNYSSELNVNALLLGDSALYLCASSLGYRVLPVEEKLFFGSGTQLSVL.

This rearrangement joins TRBV5-1 to TRBJ2-2, with D hard to call. The germline V and J ends were trimmed by 4 bases and 6 bases, with 7 bases remaining between them. In germline, CDR1 is SGHRS, CDR2 YFSETQ. CDR3 length equals 12 residues. CDR3 loop: CASSLNSGELFF. CDR3 DNA sequence: TGCGCCAGCAGCCTAAATTCCGGGGAGCTGTTTTTT.

J is TRBJ2-7 and V is TRBV6-5; TRBD1 matches 7 bases. The junction had 7 bases not matched to a gene; V was cut back by 2 bases and J by 3 bases. CDR1 is MNHEY and CDR2 is SVGAGI in the germline V gene. This CDR3 contains 15 residues. As DNA, the CDR3 is TGTGCCAGCAGTTACGCCCGGGACAGCTTCTACGAGCAGTACTTC. This translates into CASSYARDSFYEQYF.

The genes are TRBV21-1 and TRBJ1-5; the table gives TRBD1 as D, unverified against the DNA. TRBV21-1 is a pseudogene. This CDR3 is 13 amino acids long. In nucleotides, the CDR3 is TGTGCCAGCAGACATTGGCATCATCAGCCCCAGCATTTT. Its translation: CASRHWHHQPQHF.

The gene calls are TRBV30 and TRBJ2-1; D unresolved. The CDR3 runs to 11 residues. Trimming removed 7 bases at V and 7 bases at J, with 11 bases between. CDR1 and CDR2 from the germline V gene are GTSNPN and SVGIG (reference sequence). The CDR3 here is CASLSTNEQFF. DNA of the CDR3: TGTGCCTCCCTCTCTACGAATGAGCAGTTCTTC.

The chain carries TRBV7-9 and TRBJ2-7; TRBD1 matches 10 bases. This CDR3 comprises 15 residues. Germline V CDR1 and CDR2: SEHNR, FQNEAQ (reference sequence). V dropped 5 bases and J dropped 3; count of bases not matched to a gene: 7. This CDR3 is CASSRAGTGVYEQYF. For the CDR3, the DNA is TGTGCCAGCAGCCGTGCCGGGACAGGGGTCTACGAGCAGTACTTC.

This clone has a single count. The V call is TRBV9, the J call TRBJ2-1; D is perhaps TRBD2 (5 bases). The CDR3 length is 13 residues. V was cut by 3 bases and J by 4 bases, with 8 bases left in between. Germline V gene lookup returns CDR1 SGDLS and CDR2 YYNGEE. Here the CDR3 reads CASSAGLYNEQFF. The CDR3 nucleotides are TGTGCCAGCAGCGCCGGACTTTACAATGAGCAGTTCTTC.

The genes are TRBV5-1 and TRBJ1-1; D gene unclear. This CDR3 is 13 amino acids long. Trimming took 2 bases from V and 5 from J, leaving 10 bases between them. Germline CDR1 SGHRS, CDR2 YFSETQ. Here the CDR3 reads CASSLGRGTEAFF. CDR3 coding DNA: TGCGCCAGCAGCTTAGGCCGGGGTACTGAAGCTTTCTTT.

This chain uses TRBV5-1 with TRBJ1-2; D unresolved. This CDR3 comprises 14 residues. The V gene's germline CDR1 is SGHRS and CDR2 YFSETQ. Trimming removed 0 bases at V and 4 bases at J, with 10 bases between. Here the CDR3 DNA reads TGCGCCAGCAGCTTGGGGGCGGAGGGCTATGGCTACACCTTC. It yields the protein CASSLGAEGYGYTF.

The rearrangement joins TRBV13 to TRBJ2-7; unclear D gene. Germline V gene data show CDR1 as PRHDT and CDR2 as FYEKMQ (reference sequence). V lost 5 bases and J lost 2, with 7 bases in between. The CDR3 is 12 residues long. The CDR3 DNA is TGTGCCAGCAGCCCCCGGGCCTACGAGCAGTACTTC. It encodes CASSPRAYEQYF.

J is TRBJ2-7 and V is TRBV7-2; the match to TRBD2 covers 8 bases. Germline V gene data show CDR1 as SGHTA and CDR2 as FQGNSA. The CDR3 is 15 amino acids. Germline trimming cut 3 bases from V and 5 bases from J; bases unmatched to any gene: 9. CDR3 coding DNA: TGTGCCAGCAGCTTTTCACTAGCGGAGGTGAACGAGCAGTACTTC. As protein: CASSFSLAEVNEQYF.

The sample holds one count of this clone. This sequence joins TRBV14 and TRBJ2-1, with 7 bases identical to TRBD2. Germline V gene lookup returns CDR1 SGHDN and CDR2 FVKESK. This CDR3 comprises 15 residues. J gave up 4 bases and V 8 bases, and 11 bases lay outside the gene matches. CDR3 amino acids: CASGERGGTYNEQFF. Written as DNA, the CDR3 is TGTGCCAGCGGCGAGCGGGGAGGGACTTACAATGAGCAGTTCTTC.

This chain uses TRBV7-2 with TRBJ2-1; D call uncertain. Germline lookup yields CDR1 SGHTA and CDR2 FQGNSA. The CDR3 runs 15 residues. Trimming shortened V by 1 base and J by 8 bases, and 15 bases separated the two germline ends. CDR3 DNA: TGTGCCAGCAGCTTAGTCTCCGGGTTTCGGGATGAGCAGTTCTTC. Its protein product is CASSLVSGFRDEQFF. The full variable domain, with the rest looked up from reference TRBV7-2 and TRBJ2-1, is GAGVSQSPSNKVTEKGKDVELRCDPISGHTALYWYRQSLGQGLEFLIYFQGNSAPDKSGLPSDRFSAERTGGSVSTLTIQRTQQEDSAVYLCASSLVSGFRDEQFFGPGTRLTVL.